This TCR beta chain was identified during a study of OX40 agonist ivuxolimab in advanced cancers. The overall study: Ivuxolimab, an antibody acting as an agonist of OX40 (CD134), was used to treat patients.

The CDR3 loop spans 14 amino acids. Per germline, CDR1 MNHEY and CDR2 SVGAGI. The V gene lost 5 bases and the J gene lost 0 bases, with 11 bases spanning the gap. Only in-frame clones appear in the TCRdb table, and some are missing; sequencing was by immunoSEQ multiplex PCR. The sample lists fewer than 30,000 clones, approximately 73% occurring once. Findings of the study overall: Among T cells, CD8+ cells averaged more expanded clones than CD4+ cells. People who partly responded at 0.1-3.0 mg/kg had some of the least clonal expansion seen.

To note about this clone: The antigen is not known.

Individuals having autoimmune disease history or systemic immunosuppression were not enrolled. The V and J genes are TRBV6-5 and TRBJ2-7; D unresolved. This receptor was identified in an adult with an advanced solid tumor such as melanoma, head and neck, liver or kidney cancer. The sequences come from CD4+ or CD8+ T cells sorted from blood, collected in a trial of the OX40 agonist ivuxolimab. Written as DNA, the CDR3 is TGTGCCAGCAGTCCCGGGTTTCACTCCTACGAGCAGTACTTC. Amino acids: CASSPGFHSYEQYF.